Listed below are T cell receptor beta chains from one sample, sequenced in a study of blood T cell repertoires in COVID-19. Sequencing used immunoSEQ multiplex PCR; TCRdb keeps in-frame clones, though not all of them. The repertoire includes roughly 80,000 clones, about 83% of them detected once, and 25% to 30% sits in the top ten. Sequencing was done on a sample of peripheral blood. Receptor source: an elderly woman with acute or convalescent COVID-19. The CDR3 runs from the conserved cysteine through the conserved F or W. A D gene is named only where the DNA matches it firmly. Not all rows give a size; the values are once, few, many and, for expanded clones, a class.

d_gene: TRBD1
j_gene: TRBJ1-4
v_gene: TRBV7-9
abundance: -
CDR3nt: TGTGCCAGCAGCGAAAACAGGGGGCGGGAAAAACTGTTTTTT
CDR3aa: CASSENRGREKLFF

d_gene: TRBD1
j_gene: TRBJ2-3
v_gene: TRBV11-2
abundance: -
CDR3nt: TGTGCCAGCAGCAAAGGGACAGGGAACACAGATACGCAGTATTTT
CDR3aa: CASSKGTGNTDTQYF

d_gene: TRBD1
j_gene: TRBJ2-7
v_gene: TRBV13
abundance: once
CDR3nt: TGTGCCAGCAGCGAAAGACAGGGGGGCTACGAGCAGTACTTC
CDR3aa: CASSERQGGYEQYF

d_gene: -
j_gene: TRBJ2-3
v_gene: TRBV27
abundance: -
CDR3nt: TGTGCCAGCAGCCGTAGCGAGGAAGATACGCAGTATTTT
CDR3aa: CASSRSEEDTQYF

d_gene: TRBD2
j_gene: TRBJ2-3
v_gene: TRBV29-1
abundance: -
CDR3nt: TGCAGCGTTGTACTAGCGGGTGGATGGTTGACAGATACGCAGTATTTT
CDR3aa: CSVVLAGGWLTDTQYF

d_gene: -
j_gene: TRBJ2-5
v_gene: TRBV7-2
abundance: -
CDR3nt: TGTGCCAGCAGCTTGTCGTCCGCGGGGCACGAGACCCAGTACTTC
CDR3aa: CASSLSSAGHETQYF

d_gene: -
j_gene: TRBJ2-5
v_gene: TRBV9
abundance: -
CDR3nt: TGTGCCAGCAGCGTCGGCAGCAGGCAGACCCAGTACTTC
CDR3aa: CASSVGSRQTQYF

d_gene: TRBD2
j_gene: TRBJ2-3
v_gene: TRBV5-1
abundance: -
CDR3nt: TGCGCCAGCAGCCCCCAGGGACTAGCCCCGGGAGATACGCAGTATTTT
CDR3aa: CASSPQGLAPGDTQYF

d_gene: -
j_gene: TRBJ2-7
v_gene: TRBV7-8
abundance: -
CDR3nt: TGTGCCAGCAGCTTAGGTTACGACACCTACTACGAGCAGTACTTC
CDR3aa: CASSLGYDTYYEQYF

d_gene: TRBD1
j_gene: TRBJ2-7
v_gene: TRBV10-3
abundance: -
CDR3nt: TGTGCCATCAGTGACCACGGGACAGGGGCCTACGAGCAGTACTTC
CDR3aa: CAISDHGTGAYEQYF

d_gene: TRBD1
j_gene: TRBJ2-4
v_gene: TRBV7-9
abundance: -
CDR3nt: TGTGCCAGCAGCTTCCCGGGACAGGGGACCCGATTAGCCAAAAACATTCAGTACTTC
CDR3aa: CASSFPGQGTRLAKNIQYF

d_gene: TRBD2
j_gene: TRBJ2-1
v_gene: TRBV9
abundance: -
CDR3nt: TGTGCCAGCAGCGTAGTGGCTAGCGGCTACAATGAGCAGTTCTTC
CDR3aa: CASSVVASGYNEQFF

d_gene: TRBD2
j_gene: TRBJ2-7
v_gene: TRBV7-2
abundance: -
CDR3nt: TGTGCCAGCAGCTATAGCGGGAGGATCGACGAGCAGTACTTC
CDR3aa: CASSYSGRIDEQYF

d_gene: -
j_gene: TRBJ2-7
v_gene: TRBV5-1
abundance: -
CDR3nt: TGCGCCAGCAGCTTGGGCAGGGGCGAGCAGTACTTC
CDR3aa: CASSLGRGEQYF

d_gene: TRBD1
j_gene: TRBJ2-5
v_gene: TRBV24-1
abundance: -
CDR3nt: TGTGCCACCAGTGATACAGGGGGCCAGCTGGGAGAGACCCAGTACTTC
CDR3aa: CATSDTGGQLGETQYF

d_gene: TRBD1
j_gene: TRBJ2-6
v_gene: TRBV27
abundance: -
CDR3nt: TGTGCCAGCCGGGACAGGAGAATCTCTGGGGCCAACGTCCTGACTTTC
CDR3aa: CASRDRRISGANVLTF

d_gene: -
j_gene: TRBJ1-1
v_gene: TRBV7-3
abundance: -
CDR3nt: TGTGCCAGCAGCCAACAGGAGAACACTGAAGCTTTCTTT
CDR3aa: CASSQQENTEAFF

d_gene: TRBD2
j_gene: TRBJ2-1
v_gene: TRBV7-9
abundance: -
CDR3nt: TGTGCCAGCAGCAGGGGACTAGCGGGAGAGAATTCCTACAATGAGCAGTTCTTC
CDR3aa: CASSRGLAGENSYNEQFF

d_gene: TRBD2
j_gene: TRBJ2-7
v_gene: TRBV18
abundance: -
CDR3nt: TGTGCCAGCTCACAAGGACACGGGGAGGGCGAGCAGTACTTC
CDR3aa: CASSQGHGEGEQYF

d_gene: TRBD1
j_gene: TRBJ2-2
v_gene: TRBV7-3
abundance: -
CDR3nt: TGTGCCAGCAGCTTAAGTGGCAGGGGGCCTTCGAACACCGGGGAGCTGTTTTTT
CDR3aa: CASSLSGRGPSNTGELFF

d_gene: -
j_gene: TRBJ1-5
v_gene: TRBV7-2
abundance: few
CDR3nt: TGTGCCAGCAGCCCCCAGGGCAGGGCGACTCATCAGCCCCAGCATTTT
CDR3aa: CASSPQGRATHQPQHF

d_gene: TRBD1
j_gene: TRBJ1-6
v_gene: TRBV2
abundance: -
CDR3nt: TGTGCCAGCAGTTCGGGACAGGTCGCTAATTCACCCCTCCACTTT
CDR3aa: CASSSGQVANSPLHF

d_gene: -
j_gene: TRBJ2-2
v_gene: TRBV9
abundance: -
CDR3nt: TGTGCCAGCAGCGTAGTAGCAAACACCGGGGAGCTGTTTTTT
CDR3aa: CASSVVANTGELFF

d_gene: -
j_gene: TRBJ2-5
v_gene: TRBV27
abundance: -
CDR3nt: TGTGCCAGCAGTCCATCCAGTAAGACCCAGTACTTC
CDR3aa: CASSPSSKTQYF

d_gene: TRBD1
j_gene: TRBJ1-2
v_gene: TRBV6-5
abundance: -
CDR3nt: TGTGCCAGCAGTTACACGACAGGGGGCAGGGGCTATGGCTACACCTTC
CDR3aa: CASSYTTGGRGYGYTF

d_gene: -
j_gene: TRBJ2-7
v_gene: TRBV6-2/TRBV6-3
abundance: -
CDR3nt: TGTGCCAGCAGTTCTTACAGGGACTACGAGCAGTACTTC
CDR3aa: CASSSYRDYEQYF

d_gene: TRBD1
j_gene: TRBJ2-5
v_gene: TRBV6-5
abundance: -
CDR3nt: TGTGCCAGCAGTCCAGACAGGGCCGGGACCCAGTACTTC
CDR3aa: CASSPDRAGTQYF

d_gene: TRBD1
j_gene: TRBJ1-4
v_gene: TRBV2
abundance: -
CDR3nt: TGTGCCAGCTCCGGGACAGGGTATGAAAAACTGTTTTTT
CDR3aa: CASSGTGYEKLFF

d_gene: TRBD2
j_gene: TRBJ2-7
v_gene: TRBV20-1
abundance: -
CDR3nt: TGCAGTGCTAGTGAGGGTAGCGGGACCTACGAGCAGTACTTC
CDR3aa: CSASEGSGTYEQYF

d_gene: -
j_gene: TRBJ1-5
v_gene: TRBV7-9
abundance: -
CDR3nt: TGTGCCAGCAGCCTAACAGATAGCAATCAGCCCCAGCATTTT
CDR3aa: CASSLTDSNQPQHF

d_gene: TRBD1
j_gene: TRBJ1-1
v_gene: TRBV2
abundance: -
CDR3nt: TGTGCCAGCCAGACAGGGGAGGACACTGAAGCTTTCTTT
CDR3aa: CASQTGEDTEAFF

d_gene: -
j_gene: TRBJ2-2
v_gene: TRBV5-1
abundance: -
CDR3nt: TGCGCCAGCAGCTTTGGTGGCGGCTCCGGGGAGCTGTTTTTT
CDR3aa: CASSFGGGSGELFF

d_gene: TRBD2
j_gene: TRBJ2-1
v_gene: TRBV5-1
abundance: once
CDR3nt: TGCGCCAGCAGCTTCCTAGCGGGAGATAATGAGCAGTTCTTC
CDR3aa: CASSFLAGDNEQFF

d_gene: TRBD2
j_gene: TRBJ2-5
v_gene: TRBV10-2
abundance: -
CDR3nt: TGCGCCAGCAGCACAGCGGGAGGGCAAGAGACCCAGTACTTC
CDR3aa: CASSTAGGQETQYF

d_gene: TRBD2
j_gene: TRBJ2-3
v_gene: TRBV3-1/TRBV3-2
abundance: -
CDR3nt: TGTGCCAGCAGCCAAACTAGCGGGAGGCCCACAGATACGCAGTATTTT
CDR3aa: CASSQTSGRPTDTQYF

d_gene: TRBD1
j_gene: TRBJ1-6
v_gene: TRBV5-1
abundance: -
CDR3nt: TGCGCCAGCAGCACCGACAGGGGGAATTCACCCCTCCACTTT
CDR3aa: CASSTDRGNSPLHF

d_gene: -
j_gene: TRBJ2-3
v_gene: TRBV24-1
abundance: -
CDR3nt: TGTGCCACCGGGTTATCCGGGACACAGAGCACAGATACGCAGTATTTT
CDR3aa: CATGLSGTQSTDTQYF

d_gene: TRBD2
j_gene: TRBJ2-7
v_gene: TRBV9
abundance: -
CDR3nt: TGTGCCAGCAGCGCGACCGGGACTAGTACCTCCGAGCAGTACTTC
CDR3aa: CASSATGTSTSEQYF

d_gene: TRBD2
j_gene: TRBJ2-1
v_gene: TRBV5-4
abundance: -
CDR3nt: TGTGCCAGCAGCCCGGCCGGGACTAGCGGGGGTAATGAGCAGTTCTTC
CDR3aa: CASSPAGTSGGNEQFF

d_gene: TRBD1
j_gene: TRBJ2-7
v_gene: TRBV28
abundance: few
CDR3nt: TGTGCCAGCATGACAGGGTTCGAGCAGTACTTC
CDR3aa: CASMTGFEQYF

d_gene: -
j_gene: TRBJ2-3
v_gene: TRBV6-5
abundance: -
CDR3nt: TGTGCCAGCAGTTACATCCGAGGGGATACGCAGTATTTT
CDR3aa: CASSYIRGDTQYF

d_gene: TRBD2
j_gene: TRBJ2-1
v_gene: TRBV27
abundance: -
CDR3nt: TGTGCCAGCAGCCAGGGATATAGCGGGAGGGCCCTCAGGGAGCAGTTCTTC
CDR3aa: CASSQGYSGRALREQFF

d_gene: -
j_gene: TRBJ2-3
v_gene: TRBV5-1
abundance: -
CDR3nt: TGCGCCAGCAGCTTGGCGGCTAGCGCTAGCACAGATACGCAGTATTTT
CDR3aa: CASSLAASASTDTQYF

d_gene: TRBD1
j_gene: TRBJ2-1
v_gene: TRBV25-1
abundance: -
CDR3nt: TGTGCCAGCAGTGTCTTGGGGACAGGGGAGTCAAATGAGCAGTTCTTC
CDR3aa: CASSVLGTGESNEQFF

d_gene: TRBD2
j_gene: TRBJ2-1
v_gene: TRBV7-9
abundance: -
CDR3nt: TGTGCCAGCAGCTTAACTAGCGGGAGGCGTAATGAGCAGTTCTTC
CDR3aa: CASSLTSGRRNEQFF

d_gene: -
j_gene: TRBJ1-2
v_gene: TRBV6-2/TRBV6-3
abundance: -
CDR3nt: TGTGCCAGCAGTGACCAGGGTTATGGCTACACCTTC
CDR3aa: CASSDQGYGYTF